The present T cell receptor (beta chain) was sequenced within a study of shared clonotypes between healthy human individuals. Study-wide results and caveats: In general, naive subsets displayed greater estimated richness than memory subsets did.

A word on this clone: Antigen specificity is unknown.

Sequencing was performed with immunoSEQ multiplex PCR; in TCRdb, only in-frame clones are kept and a portion is missing. The table shows about 1.5 million clones, with roughly 96% occurring only once. The source of this sequence is a man aged 25-40 years in good health. The sequencing input was naive CD4+ T cells sorted from blood. Noted subset: CD45RA+ positively selected.

The CDR3 DNA follows: TGTGCCAGCAGCGTAGTGGCTAGCGTCACCGGGGAGCTGTTTTTT. Translating gives CASSVVASVTGELFF. V and J are TRBV9 and TRBJ2-2, with a weak D call TRBD2 (6 bases). Germline V gives CDR1 SGDLS, CDR2 YYNGEE. With 0 bases removed from V and 4 bases from J, the gap between germline ends came to 10 bases. The CDR3 totals 15 residues.